There are many counts of the clone carrying this TCR beta chain. Its matching antigen is unknown. Patients were excluded because of uncontrolled infection, other autoimmune disease, pregnancy or lactation. Amplification targeted TCR beta CDR3 regions from RNA transcripts. RT-PCR in the first round (using the HTBI primer set) targeted the TCR CDR3. TCRdb re-analysed the multiplex PCR reads in MiXCR, keeping a single row per CDR3 protein. The table records 550,000 to 650,000 distinct CDR3 sequences, about 15% of them present only once. Germline trimming cut 5 bases from V and 2 bases from J; bases unmatched to any gene: 6. This CDR3 region has 14 residues. Germline V CDR1 and CDR2: MNHEY, SMNVEV (reference sequence). This sample was taken from a study of T cells in Graves' hyperthyroidism and ophthalmopathy. The wider study: Blood from the periphery was taken at initial diagnosis, before any treatment.

Study outcomes and limitations: Also found in blood were most expanded thyroid clonotypes above 0.001.

The sequence was obtained from a middle-aged woman with Graves' hyperthyroidism. Sequenced material: blood. V and J are TRBV27 and TRBJ2-7, with TRBD2 matching 7 bases. The CDR3: CASSRLAPAYEQYF. The CDR3 region has the DNA TGTGCCAGCAGTAGACTAGCACCCGCCTACGAGCAGTACTTC.